A single TCR beta chain is shown here with its context. This sample is part of a study of blood T cell repertoires in COVID-19. Repertoires were generated with immunoSEQ multiplex PCR, while TCRdb's copy carries only in-frame clones and drops some. The sample yields roughly 250,000 clones, 84% seen once. CDR1 is SGHTA, CDR2 FQGNSA, per germline. With 3 bases removed from V and 5 bases from J, the gap between germline ends came to 16 bases. The CDR3 length is 15 residues. Sequencing input: peripheral blood. The receptor was isolated from a human donor in a cohort sampled during active COVID-19. This rearrangement joins TRBV7-2 to TRBJ2-5; D is possibly TRBD2 (6 bases). This CDR3 is CASSFGGRRTETQYF. The CDR3 DNA reads as TGTGCCAGCAGCTTCGGGGGAAGACGAACGGAGACCCAGTACTTC.